One and the same sample provided the 15 T cell receptor beta chains below, sequenced in a study of identical twins. TCRdb re-called the 5' RACE reads through MiXCR, storing one row per CDR3 protein. The sample yields hundreds of thousands of distinct CDR3 sequences, under 9% seen once. These data were likewise used in another study, on yellow fever vaccine responses in identical twins.

Sequencing used PBMCs. The receptors derive from a woman between 18 and 30 years old in good health.

The chain recombines TRBV19 with TRBJ2-5; a weak D match, TRBD2 (6 bases). This CDR3 spans 15 amino acids. The V gene lost 3 bases and the J gene lost 1 base, with 12 bases spanning the gap. Germline CDR1 LNHDA, CDR2 SQIVND (reference sequence). CDR3 bases: TGTGCCAGTAGTATCTTCGGCGGGGCCCAAGAGACCCAGTACTTC. This sequence encodes CASSIFGGAQETQYF. Full variable domain (rest looked up from reference TRBV19 and TRBJ2-5): DGGITQSPKYLFRKEGQNVTLSCEQNLNHDAMYWYRQDPGQGLRLIYYSQIVNDFQKGDIAEGYSVSREKKESFPLTVTSAQKNPTAFYLCASSIFGGAQETQYFGPGTRLLVL.

This chain joins TRBV3-1 and TRBJ2-7; D is undetermined. The CDR3 runs 14 residues. Germline loops: CDR1 LGHDT, CDR2 YNNKEL (reference sequence). Trimming cost V 1 base and J 3 bases, with 10 bases left between them. As DNA, the CDR3 is TGTGCCAGCAGCCAAGCGTACCGGAACTACGAGCAGTACTTC. Residues: CASSQAYRNYEQYF.

This clonotype has ten or more counts. This chain connects TRBV29-1 to TRBJ2-1, with 11 bases fitting TRBD1. J was trimmed by 6 bases and V by 7 bases; bases with no gene match: 8. The CDR3 is 14 amino acids. The germline CDR1 and CDR2 sequences are SQVTM and ANQGSEA. CDR3 in amino acids: CSGVRTGGSNEQFF. The CDR3 nucleotides read TGCAGCGGAGTGCGGACAGGGGGCTCCAATGAGCAGTTCTTC.

This clonotype has at least ten counts. The V call is TRBV7-9, the J call TRBJ1-5; 9 positions agree with TRBD1. The CDR3 runs 15 residues. The germline CDR1 and CDR2 sequences are SEHNR and FQNEAQ (reference sequence). The ends lost 5 bases at V and 6 bases at J; junction bases unmatched: 8. The CDR3: CASSPRDRVIQPQHF. DNA for the CDR3: TGTGCCAGCAGCCCGCGGGACAGGGTTATTCAGCCCCAGCATTTT.

This clonotype came up many times. The V gene is TRBV20-1, the J gene TRBJ2-2; 9 nucleotides match TRBD2. The germline V gene has CDR1 DFQATT and CDR2 SNEGSKA (reference sequence). Trimming took 4 bases from V and 1 from J; bases not matched to a gene: 1. The CDR3 covers 14 residues. CDR3 DNA: TGCAGTGCTAAGACTAGCGGGAACACCGGGGAGCTGTTTTTT. Translating gives CSAKTSGNTGELFF.

This clonotype was seen repeatedly, ten times or more. This rearrangement joins TRBV12-3 or TRBV12-4 to TRBJ2-7; TRBD2 matches 8 bases. J lost 3 bases, V lost 2 bases, and 9 bases had no gene match. The CDR3 has 16 residues. The CDR3 sequence is CASSLFGGAGNYEQYF. CDR3 nucleotides: TGTGCCAGCAGTTTATTCGGGGGGGCAGGAAACTACGAGCAGTACTTC.

This clonotype was observed many times. The gene calls are TRBV7-8 and TRBJ1-1; 7 positions match TRBD1. CDR3 size: 15 residues. Germline V gene data show CDR1 as SGHVS and CDR2 as FQNEAQ. V dropped 4 bases and J dropped 4; count of bases not matched to a gene: 9. The CDR3 spells CASSSNTGVGTEAFF. As DNA, the CDR3 is TGTGCCAGCAGCTCAAATACAGGGGTGGGCACTGAAGCTTTCTTT.

In its sample, this clonotype was seen many times. V is TRBV5-1 and J is TRBJ2-1; D remains ambiguous. The CDR3 sequence is 14 residues long. Trimming left V 2 bases short and J 6 bases short, with 12 bases between. Germline V lookup: CDR1 SGHRS, CDR2 YFSETQ. The CDR3 nucleotides are TGCGCCAGCAGCTTAAGTATCCTAGTCAATGAGCAGTTCTTC. It is translated as CASSLSILVNEQFF.

This clonotype was detected ten times or more. The rearrangement links TRBV12-3 or TRBV12-4 to TRBJ2-3, with no clear D. The CDR3 length is 13 residues. Trimming pared 6 bases from V and 0 bases from J, leaving 7 bases between. This chain's CDR3 is CASSPVSTDTQYF. CDR3 nucleotide sequence: TGTGCCAGCAGCCCGGTCAGCACAGATACGCAGTATTTT.

This clonotype was detected ten times or more. This sequence joins TRBV3-1 and TRBJ2-7, with D perhaps matching TRBD1 (5 bases). The V and J ends lost 4 bases and 0 bases respectively, with 10 bases between them. Germline V gene lookup returns CDR1 LGHDT and CDR2 YNNKEL (reference sequence). CDR3 length: 14 residues. CDR3 nucleotide sequence: TGTGCCAGCAGCCTGCAGGGTGCCTCCTACGAGCAGTACTTC. Protein product: CASSLQGASYEQYF.

The gene calls are TRBV9 and TRBJ2-1; 8 positions agree with TRBD1. J lost 7 bases, V lost 2 bases, and 5 bases had no gene match. Germline-derived CDR1 and CDR2 are SGDLS and YYNGEE. The CDR3 is 14 amino acids. The CDR3 sequence: CASSVQGASNEQFF. CDR3 coding DNA: TGTGCCAGCAGCGTGCAGGGGGCTAGTAATGAGCAGTTCTTC.

The CDR3 nucleotides read TGCAGCGTTTACAGGGGGAGGGACATTCAGTACTTC. This gives the protein CSVYRGRDIQYF. The rearrangement links TRBV29-1 to TRBJ2-4; D possibly corresponds to TRBD1 (8 bases). CDR1 and CDR2 from the germline V gene are SQVTM and ANQGSEA. The CDR3 totals 12 residues. Trimming stripped 5 bases from V and 8 bases from J, with 13 bases between.

This clonotype has only a few counts. The chain links TRBV29-1 to TRBJ2-2; 7 nucleotides align to TRBD2. Germline CDR1 is SQVTM and CDR2 is ANQGSEA. The CDR3 length is 14 residues. Germline trimming cut 5 bases from V and 0 bases from J; bases unmatched to any gene: 3. CDR3 amino acids: CSVWGGTNTGELFF. The DNA of the CDR3 is TGCAGCGTTTGGGGGGGGACGAACACCGGGGAGCTGTTTTTT.

The rearrangement uses TRBV15 and TRBJ1-2; D unresolved. CDR1 LNHNV and CDR2 YYDKDF come from the germline V gene (reference sequence). CDR3 length: 16 amino acids. V was cut by 1 base and J by 4 bases, with 16 bases left in between. CDR3 loop: CATSRGLRAFPYGYTF. The CDR3 nucleotides read TGTGCCACCAGCAGAGGATTGAGAGCCTTCCCCTATGGCTACACCTTC.

This clonotype showed up just a few times. V usage is TRBV24-1 and J usage is TRBJ2-1; D remains ambiguous. Germline lookup yields CDR1 KGHDR and CDR2 SFDVKD. This CDR3 has 13 amino acids. The ends were cut back, 0 bases at V and 5 bases at J, with 4 bases in the middle. The CDR3 sequence is CATSDLEDNEQFF. The CDR3 bases are TGTGCCACCAGTGATTTGGAGGACAATGAGCAGTTCTTC.